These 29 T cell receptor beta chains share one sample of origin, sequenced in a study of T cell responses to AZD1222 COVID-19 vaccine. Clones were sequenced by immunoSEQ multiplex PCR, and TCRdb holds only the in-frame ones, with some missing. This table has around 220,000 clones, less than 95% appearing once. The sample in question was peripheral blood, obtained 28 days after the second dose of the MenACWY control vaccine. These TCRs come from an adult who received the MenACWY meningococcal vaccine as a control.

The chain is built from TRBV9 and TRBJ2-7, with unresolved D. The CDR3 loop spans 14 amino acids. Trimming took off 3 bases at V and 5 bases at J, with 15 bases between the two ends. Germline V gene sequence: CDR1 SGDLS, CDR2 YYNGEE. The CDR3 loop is CASSGLLGSHEQYF. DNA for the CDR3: TGTGCCAGCAGCGGGCTATTGGGGTCCCACGAGCAGTACTTC. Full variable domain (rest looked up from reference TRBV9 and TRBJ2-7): DSGVTQTPKHLITATGQRVTLRCSPRSGDLSVYWYQQSLDQGLQFLIQYYNGEERAKGNILERFSAQQFPDLHSELNLSSLELGDSALYFCASSGLLGSHEQYFGPGTRLTVT.

CDR3 protein: CASSLRASGANVLTF. For the CDR3, the DNA is TGCGCCAGCAGCTTAAGGGCCTCTGGGGCCAACGTCCTGACTTTC. V and J are TRBV5-1 and TRBJ2-6; no reliable D call. V lost 2 bases and J 0 bases, leaving 6 bases between the germline ends. The germline V gene has CDR1 SGHRS and CDR2 YFSETQ. CDR3 length: 15 amino acids.

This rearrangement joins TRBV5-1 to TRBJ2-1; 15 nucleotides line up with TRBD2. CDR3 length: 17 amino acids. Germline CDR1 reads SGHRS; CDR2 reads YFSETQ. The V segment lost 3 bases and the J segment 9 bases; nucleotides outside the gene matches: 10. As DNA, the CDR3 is TGCGCCAGCAGCTGGACTAGCGGGAGGGCCGGGTACGGTGAGCAGTTCTTC. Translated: CASSWTSGRAGYGEQFF.

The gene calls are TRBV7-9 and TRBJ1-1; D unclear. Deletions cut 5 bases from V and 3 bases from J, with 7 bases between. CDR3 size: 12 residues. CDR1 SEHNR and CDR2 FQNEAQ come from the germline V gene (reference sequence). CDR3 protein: CASSPPDTEAFF. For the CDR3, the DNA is TGTGCCAGCAGCCCGCCGGACACTGAAGCTTTCTTT. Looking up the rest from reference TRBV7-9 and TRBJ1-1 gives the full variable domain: DTGVSQNPRHKITKRGQNVTFRCDPISEHNRLYWYRQTLGQGPEFLTYFQNEAQLEKSRLLSDRFSAERPKGSFSTLEIQRTEQGDSAMYLCASSPPDTEAFFGQGTRLTVV.

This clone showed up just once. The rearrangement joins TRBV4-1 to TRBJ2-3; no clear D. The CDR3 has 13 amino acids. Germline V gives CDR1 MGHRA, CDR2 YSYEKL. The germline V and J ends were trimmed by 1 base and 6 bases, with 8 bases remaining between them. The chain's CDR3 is CASSQGPEDTQYF. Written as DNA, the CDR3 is TGCGCCAGCAGCCAAGGTCCGGAGGATACGCAGTATTTT.

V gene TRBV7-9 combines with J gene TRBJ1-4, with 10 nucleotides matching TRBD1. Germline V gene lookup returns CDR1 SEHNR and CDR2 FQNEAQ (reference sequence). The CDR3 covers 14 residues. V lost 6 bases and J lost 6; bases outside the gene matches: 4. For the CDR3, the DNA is TGTGCCAGCAGACGGGACAGGGGCGATGAAAAACTGTTTTTT. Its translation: CASRRDRGDEKLFF.

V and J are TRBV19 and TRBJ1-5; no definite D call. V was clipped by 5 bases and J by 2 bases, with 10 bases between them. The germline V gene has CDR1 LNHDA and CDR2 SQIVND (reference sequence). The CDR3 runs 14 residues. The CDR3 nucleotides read TGTGCCAGTAGTGTCGGGTGGGGCAATCAGCCCCAGCATTTT. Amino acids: CASSVGWGNQPQHF. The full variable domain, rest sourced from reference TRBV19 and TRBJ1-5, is DGGITQSPKYLFRKEGQNVTLSCEQNLNHDAMYWYRQDPGQGLRLIYYSQIVNDFQKGDIAEGYSVSREKKESFPLTVTSAQKNPTAFYLCASSVGWGNQPQHFGDGTRLSIL.

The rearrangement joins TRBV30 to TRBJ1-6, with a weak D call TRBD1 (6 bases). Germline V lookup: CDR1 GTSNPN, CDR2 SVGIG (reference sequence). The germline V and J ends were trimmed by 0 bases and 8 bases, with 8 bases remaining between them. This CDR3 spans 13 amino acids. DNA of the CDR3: TGTGCCTGGAGTGTACAGGGTTATTCACCCCTCCACTTT. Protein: CAWSVQGYSPLHF.

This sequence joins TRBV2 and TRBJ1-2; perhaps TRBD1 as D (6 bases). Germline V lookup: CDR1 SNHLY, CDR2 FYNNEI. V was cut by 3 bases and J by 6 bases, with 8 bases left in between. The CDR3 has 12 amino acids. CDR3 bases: TGTGCCAGCAGTGACTCAGGGGATGGCTACACCTTC. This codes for CASSDSGDGYTF.

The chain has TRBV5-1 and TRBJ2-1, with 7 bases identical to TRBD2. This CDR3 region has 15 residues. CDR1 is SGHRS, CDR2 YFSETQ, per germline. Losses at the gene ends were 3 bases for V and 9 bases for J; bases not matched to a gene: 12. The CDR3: CASSYLPGGGSEQFF. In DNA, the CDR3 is TGCGCCAGCAGCTACTTACCCGGGGGAGGGAGTGAGCAGTTCTTC.

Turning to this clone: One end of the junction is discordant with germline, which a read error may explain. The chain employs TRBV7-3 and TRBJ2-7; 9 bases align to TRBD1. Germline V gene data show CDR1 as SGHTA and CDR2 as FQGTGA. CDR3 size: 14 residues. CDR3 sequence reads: CASSPGQGSSEQYF. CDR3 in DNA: TGTGCCAGCAGCCCAGGACAGGGGTCCTCCGAGCAGTACTTC.

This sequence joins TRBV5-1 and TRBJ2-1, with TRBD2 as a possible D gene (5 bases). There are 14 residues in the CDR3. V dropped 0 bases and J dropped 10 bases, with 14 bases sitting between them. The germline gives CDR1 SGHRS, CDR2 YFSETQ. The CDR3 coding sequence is TGCGCCAGCAGCTTGGTGCTACTAGAGGACGAGCAGTTCTTC. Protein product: CASSLVLLEDEQFF.

The CDR3, as DNA: TGTGCCAGCAGCCCCTGGACAGGGCAAACCGGGGAGCTGTTTTTT. This codes for CASSPWTGQTGELFF. The V and J genes are TRBV5-8 and TRBJ2-2, with 8 bases lining up with TRBD1. The CDR3 sequence is 15 residues long. The germline V gene has CDR1 SGHTS and CDR2 YDEGEE. V shed 4 bases, J shed 5 bases, and the junction held 7 bases outside the gene matches. Supplemented by reference TRBV5-8 and TRBJ2-2, the full variable domain reads EAGVTQSPTHLIKTRGQQATLRCSPISGHTSVYWYQQALGLGLQFLLWYDEGEERNRGNFPPRFSGRQFPNYSSELNVNALELEDSALYLCASSPWTGQTGELFFGEGSRLTVL.

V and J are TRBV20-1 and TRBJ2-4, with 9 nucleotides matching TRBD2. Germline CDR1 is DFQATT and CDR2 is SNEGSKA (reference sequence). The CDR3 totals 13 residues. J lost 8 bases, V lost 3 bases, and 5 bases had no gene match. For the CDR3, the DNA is TGCAGTGCTAGTCTACTAGCGGGTTACATTCAGTACTTC. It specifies CSASLLAGYIQYF.

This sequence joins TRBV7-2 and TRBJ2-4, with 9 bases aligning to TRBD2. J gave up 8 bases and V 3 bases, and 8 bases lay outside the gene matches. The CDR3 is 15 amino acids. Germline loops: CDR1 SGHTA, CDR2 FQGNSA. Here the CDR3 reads CASSFDSGSFDIQYF. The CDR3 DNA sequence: TGTGCCAGCAGCTTCGATAGCGGGAGCTTTGACATTCAGTACTTC.

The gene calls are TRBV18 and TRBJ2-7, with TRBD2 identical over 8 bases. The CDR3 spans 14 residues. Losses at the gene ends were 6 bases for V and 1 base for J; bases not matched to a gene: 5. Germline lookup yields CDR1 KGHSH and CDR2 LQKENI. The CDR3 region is CASSPGGPSYEQYF. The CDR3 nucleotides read TGTGCCAGCTCCCCGGGGGGGCCATCCTACGAGCAGTACTTC.

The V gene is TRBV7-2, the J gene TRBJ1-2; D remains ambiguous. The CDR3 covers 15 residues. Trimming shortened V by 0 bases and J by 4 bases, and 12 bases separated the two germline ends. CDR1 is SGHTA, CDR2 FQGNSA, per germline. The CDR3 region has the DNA TGTGCCAGCAGCTTAGCTCCGGGTCTGGGCTATGGCTACACCTTC. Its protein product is CASSLAPGLGYGYTF.

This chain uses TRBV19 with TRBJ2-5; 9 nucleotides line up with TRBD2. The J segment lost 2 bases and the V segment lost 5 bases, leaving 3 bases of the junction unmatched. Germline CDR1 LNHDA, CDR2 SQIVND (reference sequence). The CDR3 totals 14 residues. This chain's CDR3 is CASSSLAGQETQYF. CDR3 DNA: TGTGCCAGTAGTTCCCTAGCGGGGCAAGAGACCCAGTACTTC.

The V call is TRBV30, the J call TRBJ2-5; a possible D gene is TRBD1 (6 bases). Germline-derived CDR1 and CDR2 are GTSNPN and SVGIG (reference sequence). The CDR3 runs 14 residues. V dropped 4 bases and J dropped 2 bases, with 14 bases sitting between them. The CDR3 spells CAWTFGTSQETQYF. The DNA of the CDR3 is TGTGCCTGGACCTTCGGGACATCACAAGAGACCCAGTACTTC.

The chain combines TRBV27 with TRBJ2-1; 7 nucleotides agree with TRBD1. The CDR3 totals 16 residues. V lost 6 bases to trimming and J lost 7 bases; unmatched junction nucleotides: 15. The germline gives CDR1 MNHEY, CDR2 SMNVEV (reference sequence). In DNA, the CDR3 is TGTGCCAGCAGCCCAATAGCATTAGGGGGCGCGAATGAGCAGTTCTTC. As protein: CASSPIALGGANEQFF.

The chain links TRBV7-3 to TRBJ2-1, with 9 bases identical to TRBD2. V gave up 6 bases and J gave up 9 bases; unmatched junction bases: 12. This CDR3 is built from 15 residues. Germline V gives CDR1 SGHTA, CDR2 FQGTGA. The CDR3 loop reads CASSEGLAGSGEQFF. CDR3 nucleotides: TGTGCCAGCAGTGAGGGCCTAGCGGGATCTGGTGAGCAGTTCTTC.

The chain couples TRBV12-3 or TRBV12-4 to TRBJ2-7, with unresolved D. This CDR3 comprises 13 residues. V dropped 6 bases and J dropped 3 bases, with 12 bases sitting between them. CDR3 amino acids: CASRDVERYEQYF. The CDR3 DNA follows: TGTGCCAGCAGGGATGTCGAGCGCTACGAGCAGTACTTC.

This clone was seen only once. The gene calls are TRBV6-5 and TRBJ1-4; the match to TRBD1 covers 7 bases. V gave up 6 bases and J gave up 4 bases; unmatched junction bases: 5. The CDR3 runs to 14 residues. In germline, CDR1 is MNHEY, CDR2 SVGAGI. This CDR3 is CASSRQGDNEKLFF. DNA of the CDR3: TGTGCCAGCAGCCGACAGGGAGATAATGAAAAACTGTTTTTT.

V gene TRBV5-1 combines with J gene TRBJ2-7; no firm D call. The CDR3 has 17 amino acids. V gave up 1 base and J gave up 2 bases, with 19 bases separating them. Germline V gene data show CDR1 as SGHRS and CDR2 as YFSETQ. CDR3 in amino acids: CASSLTQPSHTAYEQYF. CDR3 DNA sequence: TGCGCCAGCAGCTTGACACAGCCGTCTCACACCGCCTACGAGCAGTACTTC. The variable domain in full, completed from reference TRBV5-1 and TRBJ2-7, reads KAGVTQTPRYLIKTRGQQVTLSCSPISGHRSVSWYQQTPGQGLQFLFEYFSETQRNKGNFPGRFSGRQFSNSRSEMNVSTLELGDSALYLCASSLTQPSHTAYEQYFGPGTRLTVT.

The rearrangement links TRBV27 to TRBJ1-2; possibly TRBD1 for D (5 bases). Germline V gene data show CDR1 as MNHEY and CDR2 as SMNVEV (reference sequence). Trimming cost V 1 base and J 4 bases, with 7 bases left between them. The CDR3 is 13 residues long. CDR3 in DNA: TGTGCCAGCAGTTTATGGGACGGCTATGGCTACACCTTC. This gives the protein CASSLWDGYGYTF.

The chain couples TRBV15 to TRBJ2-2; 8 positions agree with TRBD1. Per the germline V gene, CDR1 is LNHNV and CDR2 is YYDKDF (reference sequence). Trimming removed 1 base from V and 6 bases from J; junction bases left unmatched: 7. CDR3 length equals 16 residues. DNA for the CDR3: TGTGCCACCAGCAGAGCGACAGGGGTGTTTCCCGGGGAGCTGTTTTTT. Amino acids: CATSRATGVFPGELFF. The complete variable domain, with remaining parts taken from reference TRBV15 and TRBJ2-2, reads DAMVIQNPRYQVTQFGKPVTLSCSQTLNHNVMYWYQQKSSQAPKLLFHYYDKDFNNEADTPDNFQSRRPNTSFCFLDIRSPGLGDTAMYLCATSRATGVFPGELFFGEGSRLTVL.

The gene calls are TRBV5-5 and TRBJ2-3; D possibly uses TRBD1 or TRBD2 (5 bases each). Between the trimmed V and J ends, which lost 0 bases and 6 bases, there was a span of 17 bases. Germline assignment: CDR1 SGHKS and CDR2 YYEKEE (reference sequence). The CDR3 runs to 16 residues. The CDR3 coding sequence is TGTGCCAGCAGCTTGGAGGGAGCCTCCGGGGCGGATACGCAGTATTTT. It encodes CASSLEGASGADTQYF.

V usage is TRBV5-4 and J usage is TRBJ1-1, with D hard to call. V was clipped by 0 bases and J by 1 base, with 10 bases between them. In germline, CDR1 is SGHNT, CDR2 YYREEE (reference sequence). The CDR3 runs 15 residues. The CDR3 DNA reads TGTGCCAGCAGCTTGGTAGCGGGTCCGAACACTGAAGCTTTCTTT. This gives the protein CASSLVAGPNTEAFF.

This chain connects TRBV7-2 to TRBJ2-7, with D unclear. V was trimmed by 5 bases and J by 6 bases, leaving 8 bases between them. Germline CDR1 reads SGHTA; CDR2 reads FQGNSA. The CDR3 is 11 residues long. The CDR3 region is CASSGGGEQYF. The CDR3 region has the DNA TGTGCCAGCAGCGGTGGCGGCGAGCAGTACTTC.